The clone carrying this T cell receptor beta chain appeared once. Germline trimming cut 7 bases from V and 3 bases from J; bases unmatched to any gene: 4. The germline V gene has CDR1 MDHEN and CDR2 SYDVKM. This CDR3 is 13 amino acids long. Source study methods: It was from reference gene primer amplification that nucleated cell counts were estimated. Generated by immunoSEQ multiplex PCR, the TCRdb table keeps only in-frame clones and is missing some. V and J calls and clone size are copied from that table; D and trimming were computed from the DNA. The sample lists 150,000 or so clones; 60% to 85% were seen once. This sample is part of a study of blood T cell repertoires in COVID-19. Background on the study: Samples came from the United States, Italy and Spain, spanning acute and convalescent COVID-19. In each case, the material was cDNA or gDNA derived from T cells, B-cell-depleted T cells, or PBMCs.

This clonotype originated in an elderly man with acute or convalescent COVID-19. Material: peripheral blood. The genes are TRBV28 and TRBJ1-2; 8 bases agree with TRBD1. CDR3 in amino acids: CASNQQGDYGYTF. The CDR3 DNA sequence: TGTGCCAGCAACCAACAGGGGGACTATGGCTACACCTTC.